This section outlines one TCR beta chain sequence together with its context. CDR1 and CDR2 from the germline V gene are MNHEY and SMNVEV (reference sequence). The V and J ends lost 4 bases and 6 bases, in that order; junction bases with no gene match: 7. This CDR3 spans 14 amino acids. TCRdb keeps only in-frame clones here, not all; method: immunoSEQ multiplex PCR. The data hold under 20,000 clones, with roughly 90% observed a single time. The sample is drawn from a study of OX40 agonist ivuxolimab in advanced cancers. The receptor was isolated from an adult with an advanced solid tumor such as melanoma, head and neck, liver or kidney cancer. Sequencing was performed on CD4+ or CD8+ T cells sorted from blood, taken in a trial of the OX40 agonist ivuxolimab. The chain uses TRBV27 and TRBJ1-2; TRBD1 aligns across 8 bases. The DNA of the CDR3 is TGTGCCAGCAGTTGGACAGGGATAGGTGATGGCTACACCTTC. Translating it yields CASSWTGIGDGYTF.